This T cell receptor (beta chain) came from a study of shared clonotypes between healthy human individuals. This CDR3 has 15 residues. The V gene's germline CDR1 is SGHNT and CDR2 YYREEE (reference sequence). Trimming stripped 4 bases from V and 2 bases from J, with 13 bases between. The table came from immunoSEQ multiplex PCR; TCRdb's copy has only in-frame clones and leaves some out. This sample has about 1.5 million clones, with 95% to 99% found just once. Regarding this clone: Its antigen remains unidentified.

Study-level findings and limits: Relative to clonotypes present in all four donors, those not shared had lower generation probabilities. Compared with memory subsets, naive subsets generally had larger estimated richness.

This clonotype originated in a man in his thirties or forties in good health. The chain recombines TRBV5-4 with TRBJ2-1, with D possibly being TRBD1 or TRBD2 (6 bases each). Sequencing was carried out using naive CD4+ T cells sorted from blood. Subset given: CD45RA+ positively selected. The CDR3 reads CASSRGLPTYNEQFF. The CDR3 coding sequence is TGTGCCAGCAGCCGGGGGCTACCCACCTACAATGAGCAGTTCTTC.